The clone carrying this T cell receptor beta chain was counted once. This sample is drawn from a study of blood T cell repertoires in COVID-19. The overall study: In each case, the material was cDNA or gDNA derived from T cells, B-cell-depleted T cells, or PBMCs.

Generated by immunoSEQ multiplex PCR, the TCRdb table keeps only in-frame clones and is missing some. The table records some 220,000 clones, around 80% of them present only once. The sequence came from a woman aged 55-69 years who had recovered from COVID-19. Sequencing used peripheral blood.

CDR3 sequence reads: CASSLRPGTGTNEKLFF. DNA for the CDR3: TGCGCCAGCAGCTTGCGGCCAGGGACAGGTACTAATGAAAAACTGTTTTTT. This chain connects TRBV5-1 to TRBJ1-4, with 8 bases aligning to TRBD1. The V gene end was trimmed by 1 base and the J gene end by 2 bases; junction bases not matched to a gene: 7. The length of the CDR3 is 17 residues. Germline V CDR1 and CDR2: SGHRS, YFSETQ.